This TCR beta chain stems from a study of blood T cell repertoires in COVID-19. Clones were read by immunoSEQ multiplex PCR, and TCRdb kept only the in-frame ones, dropping some. This table holds approximately 90,000 clones, under 85% found once. The CDR3 contains 17 residues. The germline CDR1 and CDR2 sequences are SGDLS and YYNGEE. V shed 0 bases, J shed 4 bases, and the junction held 9 bases outside the gene matches. The chain carries TRBV9 and TRBJ2-3; 9 nucleotides line up with TRBD1. What was sequenced was peripheral blood. The clonotype was recovered from a human donor in a cohort sampled during active COVID-19. The CDR3 protein is CASSVGSLGQGSDTQYF. In DNA, the CDR3 is TGTGCCAGCAGCGTAGGGTCGCTCGGACAGGGGTCAGATACGCAGTATTTT.